This T cell receptor beta chain was sequenced in a study of cytomegalovirus exposure and HLA in healthy donors. Findings and caveats of the study: Reported results showed that the classifier diagnosed cytomegalovirus status with high specificity and sensitivity.

Trimming stripped 2 bases from V and 1 base from J, with 9 bases between. This CDR3 is 15 amino acids long. Germline V gene lookup returns CDR1 SEHNR and CDR2 FQNEAQ (reference sequence). Details on this clone: Its antigen is undetermined.

The data were produced by immunoSEQ multiplex PCR, yet TCRdb's version contains in-frame clones alone and is incomplete. The profile covers 150,000 to 200,000 clones, with more than 75% appearing a single time and around 3% taken by the ten largest. V gene TRBV7-9 combines with J gene TRBJ1-5, with TRBD1 as a possible D gene (6 bases). Specimen: PBMCs. This clonotype was obtained from a man in his late teens or twenties in good health and CMV-seronegative. CDR3 DNA: TGTGCCAGCAGCTTATCAGGGGAAAGCAATCAGCCCCAGCATTTT. Translation gives CASSLSGESNQPQHF.